Listed below are T cell receptor beta chains from one sample, sequenced in a study of shared clonotypes between healthy human individuals. Assay used: immunoSEQ multiplex PCR; TCRdb lists only in-frame clones, some missing. Of 2 million to 2.5 million clones in the sample, under 97% are singletons; the top ten hold 0.1% to 0.15%. Sequenced input: naive CD4+ T cells sorted from blood. The source of these receptors is a man aged 18 to 30 in good health. Both conserved end residues are part of each CDR3. The order of the fields is J gene, V gene, D gene, clone size, CDR3 DNA, CDR3 protein. A D gene is named only where the DNA matches it firmly. The size field is filled for only some rows; it gives once, few, many or a size class.

>TRBJ2-7|TRBV10-1|.|.
TGCGCCAGCAGTTTCACAGAGGCCCACGAGCAGTACTTC
CASSFTEAHEQYF
>TRBJ1-1|TRBV28|TRBD1|.
TGTGCCAGCAGGCAACAGGGGAAGAACACTGAAGCTTTCTTT
CASRQQGKNTEAFF
>TRBJ2-1|TRBV2|TRBD1|.
TGTGCCAGCAGCCCAGGGGGCAGAGTGAATGAGCAGTTCTTC
CASSPGGRVNEQFF
>TRBJ2-3|TRBV7-2|.|.
TGTGCCAGCAGCTTTGGGGACGTCAGGGCAGATACGCAGTATTTT
CASSFGDVRADTQYF
>TRBJ2-2|TRBV7-6|.|once
TGTGCCAGCAGCCAGCGTGGAGGGGCCACCGGGGAGCTGTTTTTT
CASSQRGGATGELFF
>TRBJ2-7|TRBV18|.|.
TGTGCCAGCTCACCGTCTAGCCTCAGCTCCTACGAGCAGTACTTC
CASSPSSLSSYEQYF
>TRBJ2-1|TRBV5-5|.|.
TGTGCCAGCAGCTTGGGATGGGGAGCGTCAGACTCCTACAATGAGCAGTTCTTC
CASSLGWGASDSYNEQFF
>TRBJ1-5|TRBV6-1|.|.
TGTGCCAGCAGTGAAAGCGGGCTCAATCAGCCCCAGCATTTT
CASSESGLNQPQHF
>TRBJ2-1|TRBV6-5|.|once
TGTGCCAGCAGTTACTCGGGGCCGACCAATGAGCAGTTCTTC
CASSYSGPTNEQFF
>TRBJ2-6|TRBV25-1|.|.
TGTGCCAGCAGTGATACAGGGACTGGGGCCAACGTCCTGACTTTC
CASSDTGTGANVLTF
>TRBJ2-2|TRBV6-1|.|.
TGTGCCAGCAGTCTTGGGGTTACCAACACCGGGGAGCTGTTTTTT
CASSLGVTNTGELFF
>TRBJ1-6|TRBV25-1|.|.
TGTGCCAGCAGTCCGGGTATTGGGGCCCTCCACTTT
CASSPGIGALHF
>TRBJ1-5|TRBV6-1|.|.
TGTGCCAGCAGTGAAATGGGGGGGATAGGACAGCCCCAGCATTTT
CASSEMGGIGQPQHF
>TRBJ1-2|TRBV19|TRBD1|.
TGTGCCAGTAGAACCATGACAGGGGACTATGGCTACACCTTC
CASRTMTGDYGYTF
>TRBJ2-1|TRBV6-5|TRBD1|.
TGTGCCAGCACCAGGGGGAGCTACAATGAGCAGTTCTTC
CASTRGSYNEQFF
>TRBJ1-4|TRBV7-2|.|.
TGTGCCAGCAGCAGTTCACAGGGATGGAGTGAAAAACTGTTTTTT
CASSSSQGWSEKLFF
>TRBJ1-5|TRBV4-1|.|.
TGCGCCAGCAGCCAAGGACTTCTCGGTACTCAGCCCCAGCATTTT
CASSQGLLGTQPQHF
>TRBJ1-2|TRBV6-5|.|once
TGTGCCAGCAGTTACTCCCCCCCCACGGGGGGCTACACCTTC
CASSYSPPTGGYTF
>TRBJ2-1|TRBV12-5|TRBD1|once
TGTGCTAGTGGTTTGTCAGTCACAAGGACAGGGGCGTACAATGAGCAGTTCTTC
CASGLSVTRTGAYNEQFF
>TRBJ2-1|TRBV2|TRBD2|.
TGTGCCAGCAGATGGACTAGCGGTGTGTACAATGAGCAGTTCTTC
CASRWTSGVYNEQFF
>TRBJ1-6|TRBV27|TRBD1|.
TGTGCCAGCAGCCCATGGGACAGGGTCGGTTCACCCCTCCACTTT
CASSPWDRVGSPLHF
>TRBJ1-3|TRBV30|.|.
TGTGCCTGGAGTGAAACGGGAAACACCATATATTTT
CAWSETGNTIYF
>TRBJ2-7|TRBV18|.|.
TGTGCCAGCTCACCAGGGATCGGGGGGCGCGAGCAGTACTTC
CASSPGIGGREQYF
>TRBJ2-7|TRBV5-1|TRBD1|.
TGCGCCAGCAGCCGAAAAGGGACAGGGGAGGCTTACGAGCAGTACTTC
CASSRKGTGEAYEQYF
>TRBJ2-5|TRBV5-8|TRBD1|.
TGTGCCAGCAGCTCGGACAGGGAGGTGACCCAGTACTTC
CASSSDREVTQYF
>TRBJ2-1|TRBV29-1|.|.
TGCAGCGTTGAAGAGGCAGGCGACAATGAGCAGTTCTTC
CSVEEAGDNEQFF
>TRBJ2-7|TRBV2|TRBD1|.
TGTGCCAGCAGTGAAGAGGGGGCAGGGCCCTACGAGCAGTACTTC
CASSEEGAGPYEQYF
>TRBJ2-2|TRBV6-6|.|.
TGTGCCAGCAGTTACTTTGGGGGCTCTGGCACCGGGGAGCTGTTTTTT
CASSYFGGSGTGELFF
>TRBJ2-1|TRBV29-1|.|.
TGCAGCGTTGACAAGCAGTTCTTC
CSVDKQFF
>TRBJ2-2|TRBV10-1|.|.
TGCGCCAGCAGTGTGGGGGGCACCGGGGAGCTGTTTTTT
CASSVGGTGELFF
>TRBJ2-7|TRBV30|.|.
TGTGCCTGGAGGCGCTTTGACGGGGACGAGCAGTACTTC
CAWRRFDGDEQYF
>TRBJ1-1|TRBV5-6|.|.
TGTGCCAGCAGCCGAGGGAGTAAGAACACTGAAGCTTTCTTT
CASSRGSKNTEAFF
>TRBJ2-1|TRBV6-1|TRBD2|.
TGTGCCAGCAGTCAAGAGACTAGCGGGTGGCGCTATGTTGGGTACAATGAGCAGTTCTTC
CASSQETSGWRYVGYNEQFF
>TRBJ2-3|TRBV11-2|.|.
TGTGCCAGCAGGTTGGTAGGGACAGATACGCAGTATTTT
CASRLVGTDTQYF
>TRBJ1-6|TRBV6-5|TRBD1|few
TGTGCCAGCAAAAGGACAGGGACTGGTAATTCACCCCTCCACTTT
CASKRTGTGNSPLHF
>TRBJ2-2|TRBV10-3|TRBD2|.
TGTGCCGGGGGAACGGGGAGGGAGAACACCGGGGAGCTGTTTTTT
CAGGTGRENTGELFF
>TRBJ1-6|TRBV6-5|.|.
TGTGCCAGCAGTTACTGGAGTGTCGGGAATTCACCCCTCCACTTT
CASSYWSVGNSPLHF
>TRBJ2-1|TRBV30|TRBD2|once
TGTGCCTGGAGTTGGACTAGCGGGTACAATGAGCAGTTCTTC
CAWSWTSGYNEQFF
>TRBJ2-2|TRBV5-1|TRBD2|.
TGCGCCAGCAGCTTGGTGGGAGGGCTCGCCGGGGAGCTGTTTTTT
CASSLVGGLAGELFF
>TRBJ1-6|TRBV4-1|.|.
TGCGCCAGCAGCCAAGGGGTTTGGACCATTAATTCACCCCTCCACTTT
CASSQGVWTINSPLHF
>TRBJ1-4|TRBV30|.|.
TGTGCCTGGAGTGCTGGGGTTTATGAAAAACTGTTTTTT
CAWSAGVYEKLFF
>TRBJ2-5|TRBV5-1|TRBD1|.
TGCGCCAGCAGCTTGGCCTGGGACAGCCCAGGTACGGAGACCCAGTACTTC
CASSLAWDSPGTETQYF
>TRBJ1-5|TRBV6-1|.|.
TGTGCCAGCGTTGGGGGGGGAGGAAGCAATCAGCCCCAGCATTTT
CASVGGGGSNQPQHF
>TRBJ2-3|TRBV19|TRBD2|.
TGTGCCAGTAGTCGTTTTTTACGGACTAGCGCCAGTTTAGGGGTCGATACGCAGTATTTT
CASSRFLRTSASLGVDTQYF
>TRBJ2-7|TRBV6-7|.|.
TGTGCCAGCAGTTACTCCGAAGGGCCGGAGTGCTCCTACGAGCAGTACTTC
CASSYSEGPECSYEQYF
>TRBJ2-7|TRBV19|TRBD2|.
TGTGCCAGTAGTCCCCCTGGGCTAGCGGCCTACGAGCAGTACTTC
CASSPPGLAAYEQYF
>TRBJ2-7|TRBV5-1|.|.
TGCGCCAGCAGCTTATCTAGCTGGTACGAGCAGTACTTC
CASSLSSWYEQYF
>TRBJ2-1|TRBV5-4|.|.
TGTGCCAGCAGCTCACTAGTGTCTGGGGATGAGCAGTTCTTC
CASSSLVSGDEQFF
>TRBJ1-3|TRBV6-1|.|.
TGTGCCAGCAGTGAGAGTCTAAGAGGGGACACCATATATTTT
CASSESLRGDTIYF
>TRBJ2-1|TRBV28|TRBD1|.
TGTGCCAGCACCGCCGGGACAGGGGCGTACAATGAGCAGTTCTTC
CASTAGTGAYNEQFF
>TRBJ2-5|TRBV10-3|TRBD2|.
TGTGCCATCAGTGAGGGGTTAGCGGGGGGCCAAGAGACCCAGTACTTC
CAISEGLAGGQETQYF
>TRBJ1-3|TRBV7-7|.|.
TGTGCTAGCAGCCCTGGCGCCAGCTCTGGAAACACCATATATTTT
CASSPGASSGNTIYF
>TRBJ2-2|TRBV9|.|.
TGTGCCAGCAGCGCCTCCACCGGGGAGCTGTTTTTT
CASSASTGELFF
>TRBJ1-4|TRBV5-3|.|.
TGTGCCAGAAGGATGGGCTTTTTT
CARRMGFF
>TRBJ2-1|TRBV9|TRBD2|.
TGTGCCAGCAGCGTAGGTTTAGGAGCGGGGGGGCCCAATGAGCAGTTCTTC
CASSVGLGAGGPNEQFF